This TCR beta chain was captured by sequencing in a study of beta chain features in type 1 diabetes. The investigators reverse transcribed all of the isolated RNA, so they sequenced expressed TCRB transcripts. Sequencing was performed with immunoSEQ multiplex PCR; in TCRdb, only in-frame clones are kept and a portion is missing. The table lists around 160,000 clones, roughly 48% of them singletons. V lost 2 bases to trimming and J lost 1 base, with 15 bases between them. Per the germline V gene, CDR1 is SGHRS and CDR2 is YFSETQ. This CDR3 is 16 amino acids long. The source is a man aged 18 to 29 in good health. The chain recombines TRBV5-1 with TRBJ2-5; unclear D gene. The sample taken for sequencing was Tregs from blood. The CDR3 DNA sequence: TGCGCCAGCAGCTTCTCAGTATCCACGTCCCAAGAGACCCAGTACTTC. It encodes CASSFSVSTSQETQYF.